The 18 T cell receptor beta chains given below trace back to one sample, sequenced in a study of T cell responses to AZD1222 COVID-19 vaccine. The repertoire was sequenced with immunoSEQ multiplex PCR; TCRdb's copy has only in-frame clones and lacks some. The table has 110,000 to 150,000 clones, roughly 88% seen once. This sample comprised peripheral blood, obtained on day 0 of AZD1222 vaccination. Receptors originate from an adult in good health.

V and J are TRBV6-6 and TRBJ2-7; perhaps TRBD1 as D (8 bases). The CDR3 contains 15 residues. V was shortened by 6 bases and J by 2 bases, with 17 bases between the two germline ends. Germline V gene lookup returns CDR1 MNHNY and CDR2 SVGAGI (reference sequence). The CDR3 spells CASRLGQGGAYEQYF. CDR3 DNA sequence: TGTGCCAGCAGACTCGGACAGGGAGGGGCCTACGAGCAGTACTTC.

The CDR3 region is CASSLPHGDTQYF. The DNA for the CDR3 is TGTGCCAGCAGCTTGCCGCATGGAGATACGCAGTATTTT. The chain links TRBV5-4 to TRBJ2-3; D gene ambiguous. The CDR3 covers 13 residues. CDR1 is SGHNT and CDR2 is YYREEE in the germline V gene (reference sequence). V was shortened by 1 base and J by 5 bases, with 8 bases between the two germline ends. The variable domain in full, with the rest retrieved from reference TRBV5-4 and TRBJ2-3, is ETGVTQSPTHLIKTRGQQVTLRCSSQSGHNTVSWYQQALGQGPQFIFQYYREEENGRGNFPPRFSGLQFPNYSSELNVNALELDDSALYLCASSLPHGDTQYFGPGTRLTVL.

This clone was seen a handful of times. The rearrangement links TRBV5-6 to TRBJ1-5, with a weak D call TRBD1 (5 bases). The ends were cut back, 2 bases at V and 3 bases at J, with 9 bases in the middle. Per germline, CDR1 SGHDT and CDR2 YYEEEE. The CDR3 totals 14 residues. Written as DNA, the CDR3 is TGTGCCAGCAGCTTCCGGGGGAACAATCAGCCCCAGCATTTT. This sequence encodes CASSFRGNNQPQHF.

A single count supports this clone. The chain recombines TRBV7-8 with TRBJ2-1; D call uncertain. Germline loops: CDR1 SGHVS, CDR2 FQNEAQ. V was clipped by 1 base and J by 10 bases, with 14 bases between them. There are 14 residues in the CDR3. The CDR3 spells CASSLVAEGSEQFF. The CDR3 bases are TGTGCCAGCAGCTTAGTGGCCGAAGGCAGCGAGCAGTTCTTC.

The rearrangement uses TRBV30 and TRBJ1-2; tentatively, D is TRBD1 (5 bases). CDR3 size: 15 residues. V was pared by 4 bases and J by 0 bases, with 15 bases between. Germline V gene lookup returns CDR1 GTSNPN and CDR2 SVGIG (reference sequence). CDR3: CAWILRQGANYGYTF. The CDR3 DNA is TGTGCCTGGATCCTGAGGCAGGGAGCTAACTATGGCTACACCTTC.

The chain links TRBV5-3 to TRBJ1-3; D remains ambiguous. TRBV5-3 is treated as an ORF (open reading frame) with a function not yet certain. This CDR3 spans 14 amino acids. V shed 5 bases and J shed 0 bases, with 9 bases lying between them. The CDR3 reads CARRSKISGNTIYF. The CDR3 DNA sequence: TGTGCCAGAAGATCAAAGATCTCTGGAAACACCATATATTTT.

V gene TRBV30 combines with J gene TRBJ2-1, with D perhaps TRBD1 (5 bases). CDR1 GTSNPN and CDR2 SVGIG come from the germline V gene (reference sequence). The CDR3 extends over 16 amino acids. V lost 0 bases, J lost 3 bases, and 15 bases lay in between. The CDR3 region has the DNA TGTGCCTGGAGTGTAAAGGGGCTAGTTCTCTACAATGAGCAGTTCTTC. This gives the protein CAWSVKGLVLYNEQFF. The whole variable domain, remainder taken from reference TRBV30 and TRBJ2-1, is SQTIHQWPATLVQPVGSPLSLECTVEGTSNPNLYWYRQAAGRGLQLLFYSVGIGQISSEVPQNLSASRPQDRQFILSSKKLLLSDSGFYLCAWSVKGLVLYNEQFFGPGTRLTVL.

This clone was recorded once. The rearrangement joins TRBV7-2 to TRBJ2-1, with 15 bases matching TRBD2. The CDR3 runs to 13 residues. J was trimmed by 10 bases and V by 6 bases; bases with no gene match: 1. Germline lookup yields CDR1 SGHTA and CDR2 FQGNSA. DNA of the CDR3: TGTGCCAGCAGGGGGACTAGCGGGAGGGAGCAGTTCTTC. Translation: CASRGTSGREQFF. Drawing the rest from reference TRBV7-2 and TRBJ2-1, the complete variable domain is GAGVSQSPSNKVTEKGKDVELRCDPISGHTALYWYRQSLGQGLEFLIYFQGNSAPDKSGLPSDRFSAERTGGSVSTLTIQRTQQEDSAVYLCASRGTSGREQFFGPGTRLTVL.

The J gene is TRBJ2-7, the V gene TRBV2, with D unresolved. The V end lost 6 bases, the J end lost 0 bases, and 3 bases lay between the germline ends. From germline, CDR1 is SNHLY and CDR2 FYNNEI. The CDR3 is 11 residues long. The CDR3 sequence: CASSVSYEQYF. The CDR3 bases are TGTGCCAGCAGCGTCTCCTACGAGCAGTACTTC.

This clone was picked up a small number of times. For the CDR3, the DNA is TGTGCCAGCTCACCTTTACAGGGGGATAATTCACCCCTCCACTTT. Its translation: CASSPLQGDNSPLHF. This chain joins TRBV18 and TRBJ1-6, with TRBD1 identical over 8 bases. The trim removed 3 bases at V and 5 bases at J, leaving 3 bases unmatched. Per the germline V gene, CDR1 is KGHSH and CDR2 is LQKENI. The CDR3 has 15 amino acids.

The chain couples TRBV15 to TRBJ1-4; tentatively, D is TRBD1 (6 bases). Trimming left V 0 bases short and J 8 bases short, with 10 bases between. This CDR3 contains 14 residues. Germline loops: CDR1 LNHNV, CDR2 YYDKDF (reference sequence). The CDR3 region is CATSRDQGREKLFF. For the CDR3, the DNA is TGTGCCACCAGCAGAGATCAGGGGAGGGAAAAACTGTTTTTT. Full variable domain (missing parts from reference TRBV15 and TRBJ1-4): DAMVIQNPRYQVTQFGKPVTLSCSQTLNHNVMYWYQQKSSQAPKLLFHYYDKDFNNEADTPDNFQSRRPNTSFCFLDIRSPGLGDTAMYLCATSRDQGREKLFFGSGTQLSVL.

V is TRBV9 and J is TRBJ2-3; 7 bases are a match to TRBD1. Germline V gene sequence: CDR1 SGDLS, CDR2 YYNGEE. CDR3 length: 14 amino acids. V gave up 3 bases and J gave up 4 bases; unmatched junction bases: 5. In nucleotides, the CDR3 is TGTGCCAGCAGCGATCCACAGGGGCCAGATACGCAGTATTTT. Translation gives CASSDPQGPDTQYF.

J is TRBJ2-7 and V is TRBV5-5; 10 nucleotides agree with TRBD1. V dropped 4 bases and J dropped 6; count of bases not matched to a gene: 7. This CDR3 has 14 amino acids. CDR1 and CDR2 (germline): SGHKS, YYEKEE (reference sequence). The CDR3 is CASSQDRGTFEQYF. CDR3 DNA sequence: TGTGCCAGCAGCCAGGACAGGGGGACTTTCGAGCAGTACTTC.

The CDR3 spells CASSQPRKEQFF. CDR3 DNA: TGTGCCAGCAGTCAGCCGCGGAAGGAGCAGTTCTTC. This sequence joins TRBV28 and TRBJ2-1; the D is unclear. Trimming removed 5 bases from V and 10 bases from J, with 12 bases in between. Germline V gene sequence: CDR1 MDHEN, CDR2 SYDVKM. CDR3 size: 12 residues.

The V call is TRBV6-5, the J call TRBJ2-5; D possibly corresponds to TRBD1 (5 bases). From germline, CDR1 is MNHEY and CDR2 SVGAGI. Between the trimmed V and J ends, which lost 8 bases and 4 bases, there was a span of 14 bases. CDR3 length: 13 amino acids. The CDR3 loop reads CASSGWQGETQYF. CDR3 DNA sequence: TGTGCCAGCTCAGGGTGGCAGGGAGAGACCCAGTACTTC.

The V gene is TRBV30, the J gene TRBJ1-2; tentative D call: TRBD1 (6 bases). V shed 5 bases and J shed 2 bases, with 9 bases lying between them. Germline V CDR1 and CDR2: GTSNPN, SVGIG (reference sequence). The CDR3 has 12 amino acids. The CDR3 DNA reads as TGTGCCTGGGCCGGGACAAACTATGGCTACACCTTC. It encodes CAWAGTNYGYTF.

The V and J genes are TRBV12-3 or TRBV12-4 and TRBJ2-7, with D unresolved. There are 11 residues in the CDR3. V dropped 5 bases and J dropped 6 bases, with 8 bases sitting between them. CDR3 amino acids: CASSGRGEQYF. Here the CDR3 DNA reads TGTGCCAGCAGTGGACGTGGCGAGCAGTACTTC.

This chain joins TRBV6-6 and TRBJ2-3, with D uncertain. The V gene lost 2 bases and the J gene lost 2 bases, with 8 bases spanning the gap. The CDR3 loop spans 14 amino acids. Looked up from germline, CDR1 is MNHNY and CDR2 is SVGAGI (reference sequence). DNA of the CDR3: TGTGCCAGCAGTTACATTTTAGCCACAGATACGCAGTATTTT. As protein: CASSYILATDTQYF.